The 2 T cell receptor beta chains below come from one sample, sequenced in a study of T cells in Graves' hyperthyroidism and ophthalmopathy (dated by TCRdb to the late 2010s). Library creation used multiplex PCR. Data came from an Illumina HiSeq 2000. TCR beta CDR3 regions were amplified from RNA transcripts. The first round of RT-PCR for the TCR CDR3 was performed with the HTBI primer set and the Qiagen OneStep RT-PCR kit. The raw public data were reprocessed by TCRdb itself: fastp quality trimming at Q25, MiXCR clonotype calling, in-frame beta chains only. CDR3 protein duplicates are merged, each entry listing the most common genes and DNA. The sample contains 350,000 or so distinct CDR3 sequences, 20% to 25% of them found a single time. Around half of the sample is in the top ten clones. The material sequenced was blood. The receptors come from a woman in her 50s with Graves' hyperthyroidism.

This clonotype was recorded at least ten times. This chain uses TRBV6-2 or TRBV6-3 with TRBJ2-1; D is unclear. V shed 5 bases and J shed 6 bases, with 11 bases lying between them. Germline V gene sequence: CDR1 MNHEY, CDR2 SVGEGT. The length of the CDR3 is 13 residues. The DNA of the CDR3 is TGTGCCAGCAGTCTCCTTTTAGGCAATGAGCAGTTCTTC. Residues: CASSLLLGNEQFF.

The table lists this clonotype with a few counts. This chain links TRBV20-1 with TRBJ1-5, with D perhaps TRBD1 (5 bases). V was shortened by 0 bases and J by 1 base, with 13 bases between the two germline ends. Germline CDR1 and CDR2: DFQATT and SNEGSKA (reference sequence). This CDR3 is built from 16 residues. The CDR3 region is CSARDPQGRSNQPQHF. The CDR3 DNA is TGCAGTGCTAGAGATCCCCAGGGACGAAGCAATCAGCCCCAGCATTTT.